The 19 T cell receptor beta chains reported below all come from one sample, sequenced in a study of blood T cell repertoires in COVID-19. Profiling relied on immunoSEQ multiplex PCR, and the TCRdb table lists in-frame clones only, not all of them. The sample holds 150,000 to 200,000 clones, approximately 82% seen once. Input material: peripheral blood. The origin of the receptors is a woman in her forties with COVID-19, enrolled during active disease.

The rearrangement links TRBV9 to TRBJ1-1; D gene ambiguous. Trimming pared 4 bases from V and 5 bases from J, leaving 12 bases between. CDR1 and CDR2 from the germline V gene are SGDLS and YYNGEE. The CDR3 is 13 amino acids. Written as DNA, the CDR3 is TGTGCCAGCAGCCCTACTACGGGGACTGAAGCTTTCTTT. Translation: CASSPTTGTEAFF.

V is TRBV5-1 and J is TRBJ2-3, with 12 bases identical to TRBD2. Trimming took 5 bases from V and 1 from J; bases not matched to a gene: 8. CDR3 length: 17 amino acids. Germline V gives CDR1 SGHRS, CDR2 YFSETQ. CDR3 region: CASSPSGRVFGTDTQYF. In nucleotides, the CDR3 is TGCGCCAGCAGTCCTAGCGGGAGGGTCTTCGGCACAGATACGCAGTATTTT. Using reference TRBV5-1 and TRBJ2-3 for the parts outside the CDR3, the full variable domain is KAGVTQTPRYLIKTRGQQVTLSCSPISGHRSVSWYQQTPGQGLQFLFEYFSETQRNKGNFPGRFSGRQFSNSRSEMNVSTLELGDSALYLCASSPSGRVFGTDTQYFGPGTRLTVL.

The rearrangement links TRBV4-1 to TRBJ1-1; D is uncertain. The germline V and J ends were trimmed by 1 base and 0 bases, with 6 bases remaining between them. Germline V lookup: CDR1 MGHRA, CDR2 YSYEKL. CDR3 length equals 14 residues. The CDR3 DNA sequence: TGCGCCAGCAGCCAAGGGAGAATGAACACTGAAGCTTTCTTT. Amino acids: CASSQGRMNTEAFF.

This clone was seen a few times. The chain employs TRBV18 and TRBJ1-1; D is undetermined. V gave up 3 bases and J gave up 1 base, with 12 bases separating them. This CDR3 has 15 amino acids. In germline, CDR1 is KGHSH, CDR2 LQKENI. The CDR3 bases are TGTGCCAGCTCACCCAACGTGGGAGGGAACACTGAAGCTTTCTTT. It translates to CASSPNVGGNTEAFF.

This sequence joins TRBV10-1 and TRBJ2-1; no clear D gene. The germline V gene has CDR1 WNHNN and CDR2 SYGVQD (reference sequence). The CDR3 has 16 amino acids. Trimming shortened V by 5 bases and J by 5 bases, and 19 bases separated the two germline ends. Written as DNA, the CDR3 is TGCGCCAGCAGTCTACACAGTACCCCTCCCGACAATGAGCAGTTCTTC. Its translation is CASSLHSTPPDNEQFF.

This clone was seen a handful of times. This chain joins TRBV28 and TRBJ2-3; tentatively, D is TRBD1 (5 bases). Between the trimmed V and J ends, which lost 6 bases and 4 bases, there was a span of 14 bases. The CDR3 has 14 amino acids. Germline CDR1 MDHEN, CDR2 SYDVKM. As DNA, the CDR3 is TGTGCCAGCAGCCCCTCAGGGCTCGCAGATACGCAGTATTTT. It is translated as CASSPSGLADTQYF.

This clone has only a few counts. The rearrangement links TRBV19 to TRBJ2-6; 9 bases align to TRBD1. J lost 3 bases, V lost 6 bases, and 6 bases had no gene match. The CDR3 runs to 16 residues. Germline lookup yields CDR1 LNHDA and CDR2 SQIVND (reference sequence). The CDR3 nucleotides are TGTGCCAGTAGACTAGGGACAGGGTTTGGGGCCAACGTCCTGACTTTC. It specifies CASRLGTGFGANVLTF.

The J gene is TRBJ1-5, the V gene TRBV30; TRBD1 is a possible D gene (6 bases). The CDR3 has 15 amino acids. V lost 0 bases to trimming and J lost 5 bases, with 14 bases between them. CDR1 is GTSNPN and CDR2 is SVGIG in the germline V gene (reference sequence). The CDR3 here is CAWSVQGVGYQPQHF. CDR3 nucleotides: TGTGCCTGGAGTGTACAGGGAGTCGGGTATCAGCCCCAGCATTTT.

J is TRBJ2-1 and V is TRBV3-1 (or the pseudogene TRBV3-2); 7 positions agree with TRBD2. Germline V gives CDR1 LGHDT, CDR2 YNNKEL (reference sequence). The CDR3 length is 15 residues. J lost 13 bases, V lost 0 bases, and 12 bases had no gene match. Here the CDR3 DNA reads TGTGCCAGCAGCCAAGACGGGACTAAACTAACCCTTCAGTTCTTC. Translating it yields CASSQDGTKLTLQFF.

This clone was counted only a few times. The genes are TRBV7-9 and TRBJ2-1; 9 bases align to TRBD1. Germline V lookup: CDR1 SEHNR, CDR2 FQNEAQ (reference sequence). The CDR3 consists of 16 residues. The trim removed 7 bases at V and 7 bases at J, leaving 14 bases unmatched. CDR3 DNA: TGTGCCAGCACTCCTGTCGGGACAGGGTGGGGAAATGAGCAGTTCTTC. The encoded protein is CASTPVGTGWGNEQFF.

The V and J genes are TRBV6-5 and TRBJ2-7, with TRBD1 identical over 7 bases. Losses at the gene ends were 7 bases for V and 5 bases for J; bases not matched to a gene: 8. This CDR3 region has 13 residues. Germline assignment: CDR1 MNHEY and CDR2 SVGAGI. CDR3 coding DNA: TGTGCCAGCAACAGGGGATGGGTCGACGAGCAGTACGTC. Translating it yields CASNRGWVDEQYV.

The chain combines TRBV19 with TRBJ1-3; the match to TRBD1 covers 7 bases. CDR3 size: 14 residues. The junction had 7 bases not matched to a gene; V was cut back by 8 bases and J by 3 bases. Germline V gives CDR1 LNHDA, CDR2 SQIVND (reference sequence). CDR3 sequence reads: CASGPTGIGNTIYF. The CDR3 DNA reads as TGTGCCAGTGGGCCGACAGGGATTGGAAACACCATATATTTT.

The rearrangement links TRBV9 to TRBJ1-2; 7 nucleotides match TRBD1. The CDR3 is made up of 15 amino acids. Germline trimming cut 6 bases from V and 0 bases from J; bases unmatched to any gene: 8. Germline CDR1 is SGDLS and CDR2 is YYNGEE. The CDR3 DNA reads as TGTGCCAGCAACGAGGGGACAGAAACTAACTATGGCTACACCTTC. Its protein product is CASNEGTETNYGYTF. The whole variable domain, filled in from reference TRBV9 and TRBJ1-2, reads DSGVTQTPKHLITATGQRVTLRCSPRSGDLSVYWYQQSLDQGLQFLIQYYNGEERAKGNILERFSAQQFPDLHSELNLSSLELGDSALYFCASNEGTETNYGYTFGSGTRLTVV.

The chain is built from TRBV27 and TRBJ2-3; the D gene is possibly TRBD1 (5 bases). In germline, CDR1 is MNHEY, CDR2 SMNVEV (reference sequence). The CDR3 spans 13 residues. The V end lost 5 bases, the J end lost 4 bases, and 10 bases lay between the germline ends. The CDR3 sequence: CASSPQGADTQYF. CDR3 coding DNA: TGTGCCAGCAGTCCCCAAGGGGCAGATACGCAGTATTTT.

This sequence joins TRBV16 and TRBJ1-2; 7 bases map to TRBD1. V gave up 2 bases and J gave up 8 bases; unmatched junction bases: 8. Germline assignment: CDR1 KGHSY and CDR2 FQNENV. The CDR3 covers 14 residues. The CDR3: CASSQTRGGGGYTF. CDR3 in DNA: TGTGCCAGCAGCCAAACCCGAGGGGGCGGGGGCTACACCTTC.

The chain links TRBV6-1 to TRBJ2-3, with 7 bases aligning to TRBD1. The CDR3 is 15 residues long. The ends lost 1 base at V and 5 bases at J; junction bases unmatched: 6. Germline CDR1 and CDR2: MNHNS and SASEGT. This CDR3 reads CASSEEDGTEDTQYF. In DNA, the CDR3 is TGTGCCAGCAGTGAAGAGGACGGGACAGAAGATACGCAGTATTTT.

The gene calls are TRBV7-8 and TRBJ2-5; TRBD2 agrees at 8 bases. J lost 5 bases, V lost 7 bases, and 24 bases had no gene match. The V gene's germline CDR1 is SGHVS and CDR2 FQNEAQ. CDR3 length: 19 amino acids. This CDR3 reads CASNSVVIGGAPASETQYF. The CDR3 coding sequence is TGTGCCAGCAACTCCGTAGTGATCGGGGGGGCTCCCGCTTCTGAGACCCAGTACTTC.

This clone has only a few counts. This rearrangement joins TRBV7-8 to TRBJ2-2; TRBD2 is a possible D gene (6 bases). This CDR3 spans 19 amino acids. Germline CDR1 reads SGHVS; CDR2 reads FQNEAQ. Trimming took off 0 bases at V and 1 base at J, with 18 bases between the two ends. CDR3 coding DNA: TGTGCCAGCAGCTTAGCAGTGCGTGAGGAGGGGAGGAACACCGGGGAGCTGTTTTTT. Translated: CASSLAVREEGRNTGELFF.

The V call is TRBV7-9, the J call TRBJ2-3; 7 nucleotides match TRBD1. V was clipped by 5 bases and J by 3 bases; unmatched bases: 14. The CDR3 extends over 17 amino acids. Germline V gives CDR1 SEHNR, CDR2 FQNEAQ (reference sequence). The CDR3 here is CASSPTYGTEKTDTQYF. The CDR3 coding sequence is TGTGCCAGCAGCCCCACCTACGGGACAGAAAAAACAGATACGCAGTATTTT.